This T cell receptor (beta chain) derives from a study of T cells in Graves' hyperthyroidism and ophthalmopathy. CDR3 length: 14 residues. Germline values: CDR1 DFQATT, CDR2 SNEGSKA (reference sequence). The V end was cut by 2 bases, the J end by 7 bases, with 15 bases between. Aged 18 to 65, the patients had hyperthyroidism that was newly diagnosed and had lasted under 2 months. A note on this clonotype: Its target is not known.

Amplified TCR beta CDR3 regions derived from RNA transcripts. First-round RT-PCR of the TCR CDR3 relied on the HTBI primer set. MiXCR, applied by TCRdb to the multiplex PCR reads, yields one record per CDR3 protein. The top ten hold less than 15% of the sample, which has 250,000 or so distinct CDR3 sequences, 14% to 15% seen once. Findings and limits, study-wide: Blood held most thyroid clonotypes expanded above 0.001 frequency.

The V and J genes are TRBV20-1 and TRBJ1-5; no clear D. The sequenced material came from blood. This clonotype was obtained from a woman aged 40 to 50 with Graves' hyperthyroidism that later progressed to Graves' ophthalmopathy. This CDR3 reads CSARKDQPGQPQHF. In DNA form, the CDR3 reads TGCAGTGCTAGAAAGGACCAGCCAGGCCAGCCCCAGCATTTT.